The clone carrying this TCR beta chain turned up a few times. The sample originates from a study of blood T cell repertoires in COVID-19. Study context: Donors in the United States, Italy and Spain gave samples during acute or convalescent COVID-19.

Repertoires were generated with immunoSEQ multiplex PCR, while TCRdb's copy carries only in-frame clones and drops some. The sample lists approximately 250,000 clones; approximately 84% were seen once. CDR1 LNHDA and CDR2 SQIVND come from the germline V gene (reference sequence). The CDR3 is 14 amino acids. V dropped 3 bases and J dropped 0 bases, with 6 bases sitting between them. The chain employs TRBV19 and TRBJ1-5; TRBD1 is a possible D gene (5 bases). Sequenced sample: peripheral blood. The sequence came from a man aged 50 to 59 with acute or convalescent COVID-19. The CDR3 sequence: CASSIQGSNQPQHF. In DNA, the CDR3 is TGTGCCAGTAGTATCCAGGGTAGCAATCAGCCCCAGCATTTT.